A single sample gave rise to the 20 T cell receptor beta chains below, sequenced in a study of cytomegalovirus exposure and HLA in healthy donors. Use of 60 Vbeta and 13 Jbeta primers characterized the PCR. Repertoires were generated with immunoSEQ multiplex PCR, while TCRdb's copy carries only in-frame clones and drops some. The sample has 140,000 to 150,000 clones; 60% to 85% are singletons. Material for sequencing was PBMCs. These receptors all stem from a man aged 30-40 years in good health and CMV-seronegative.

The table lists this clone with a few counts. The chain recombines TRBV6-1 with TRBJ1-2, with a weak D call TRBD1 (5 bases). CDR3 size: 16 residues. Trimming took 3 bases from V and 2 from J, leaving 16 bases between them. Germline V gene sequence: CDR1 MNHNS, CDR2 SASEGT. CDR3 sequence (DNA): TGTGCCAGCAGTGACAAGATCGGGGGTAAGAACTATGGCTACACCTTC. As protein: CASSDKIGGKNYGYTF.

The chain links TRBV9 to TRBJ1-6; TRBD1 matches at 7 bases. This CDR3 spans 15 amino acids. V was pared by 3 bases and J by 7 bases, with 7 bases of the junction left unmatched. Germline-derived CDR1 and CDR2 are SGDLS and YYNGEE. The DNA for the CDR3 is TGTGCCAGCAGCGACCTACAGGGGTCCAATTCACCCCTCCACTTT. It codes for CASSDLQGSNSPLHF.

This clone turned up a few times. The genes are TRBV28 and TRBJ1-5; a weak D match, TRBD1 (6 bases). The CDR3 is made up of 13 amino acids. The germline gives CDR1 MDHEN, CDR2 SYDVKM. The V gene lost 7 bases and the J gene lost 7 bases, with 14 bases spanning the gap. In nucleotides, the CDR3 is TGTGCCAGCATAGGACAGAGAGGGCAGCCCCAGCATTTT. Amino acid sequence: CASIGQRGQPQHF.

The chain is built from TRBV28 and TRBJ1-2; no clear D gene. The CDR3 runs to 16 residues. CDR1 is MDHEN and CDR2 is SYDVKM in the germline V gene. The ends were cut back, 5 bases at V and 4 bases at J, with 20 bases in the middle. The DNA for the CDR3 is TGTGCCAGCAGTGCCCTCGGCGGGAGGTCTGGCTATGGCTACACCTTC. Amino acid sequence: CASSALGGRSGYGYTF.

This clone was seen a few times. The chain recombines TRBV2 with TRBJ2-7, with TRBD1 identical over 9 bases. This CDR3 has 15 residues. The V gene end was trimmed by 6 bases and the J gene end by 6 bases; junction bases not matched to a gene: 12. Germline lookup yields CDR1 SNHLY and CDR2 FYNNEI. CDR3 in DNA: TGTGCCAGCAGGACTTTACAGGGGGCAAACGCCGAGCAGTACTTC. Translating gives CASRTLQGANAEQYF.

The CDR3 bases are TGTGCCAGCAGTGAAATTAGCTCCTACAATGAGCAGTTCTTC. Residues: CASSEISSYNEQFF. The chain links TRBV2 to TRBJ2-1; no clear D gene. CDR3 length: 14 amino acids. Germline-derived CDR1 and CDR2 are SNHLY and FYNNEI. V lost 2 bases to trimming and J lost 0 bases, with 5 bases between them. Based on the CDR3 plus reference TRBV2 and TRBJ2-1, the full variable domain is EPEVTQTPSHQVTQMGQEVILRCVPISNHLYFYWYRQILGQKVEFLVSFYNNEISEKSEIFDDQFSVERPDGSNFTLKIRSTKLEDSAMYFCASSEISSYNEQFFGPGTRLTVL.

This clone was observed a few times. This sequence joins TRBV19 and TRBJ1-2; D possibly corresponds to TRBD1 (6 bases). Per germline, CDR1 LNHDA and CDR2 SQIVND (reference sequence). CDR3 length equals 17 residues. Trimming removed 4 bases at V and 1 base at J, with 19 bases between. Here the CDR3 DNA reads TGTGCCAGTAGTACCCCAGGGGCGAGTTTCGTTAACTATGGCTACACCTTC. It specifies CASSTPGASFVNYGYTF.

Only a few counts were recorded for this clone. Other DNA sequences in the sample encode the same CDR3. The CDR3 coding sequence is TGTGCCAGCAGTTACTCGGGGGACAGGGGTGAAAAACTGTTTTTT. Residues: CASSYSGDRGEKLFF. This sequence joins TRBV6-5 and TRBJ1-4; 10 nucleotides align to TRBD1. This CDR3 is built from 15 residues. After removal of 0 bases from V and 7 bases from J, the junction contained 2 bases not matched to a gene. Germline V gene data show CDR1 as MNHEY and CDR2 as SVGAGI.

The chain recombines TRBV29-1 with TRBJ2-7; 8 nucleotides line up with TRBD1. The CDR3 length is 18 residues. The ends lost 4 bases at V and 1 base at J; junction bases unmatched: 18. CDR1 and CDR2 (germline): SQVTM, ANQGSEA. CDR3 DNA: TGCAGCGTTGCCTTGGGTGTAAGGGGCAGGGGGCGGTCCTACGAGCAGTACTTC. Its translation: CSVALGVRGRGRSYEQYF.

For the CDR3, the DNA is TGTGCCAGCAGCGGGGGGGTGGGATACACTGAAGCTTTCTTT. Residues: CASSGGVGYTEAFF. This sequence joins TRBV9 and TRBJ1-1, with D maybe TRBD1 (5 bases). The CDR3 has 14 residues. Between the trimmed V and J ends, which lost 3 bases and 3 bases, there was a span of 12 bases. Per the germline V gene, CDR1 is SGDLS and CDR2 is YYNGEE. Based on the CDR3 plus reference TRBV9 and TRBJ1-1, the full variable domain is DSGVTQTPKHLITATGQRVTLRCSPRSGDLSVYWYQQSLDQGLQFLIQYYNGEERAKGNILERFSAQQFPDLHSELNLSSLELGDSALYFCASSGGVGYTEAFFGQGTRLTVV.

The chain combines TRBV27 with TRBJ2-2; 7 bases match TRBD1. The germline gives CDR1 MNHEY, CDR2 SMNVEV (reference sequence). V lost 3 bases, J lost 0 bases, and 16 bases stayed unmatched. This CDR3 contains 20 residues. CDR3 DNA sequence: TGTGCCAGCAGTTTGGTTTGGGGACAGACCGAAATAACGAACACCGGGGAGCTGTTTTTT. Protein product: CASSLVWGQTEITNTGELFF.

As regards this clone: One end of the junction varies from germline; a read error may be responsible. The chain carries TRBV10-3 and TRBJ2-6, with D tentatively TRBD1 (5 bases). The CDR3 length is 18 residues. Germline-derived CDR1 and CDR2 are ENHRY and SYGVKD. The CDR3 sequence: CAISEPTATVSGANGLTF. CDR3 nucleotide sequence: TGTGCCATCAGTGAGCCGACTGCGACAGTCTCTGGGGCCAACGGCCTGACTTTC.

This chain connects TRBV9 to TRBJ2-3; the match to TRBD2 covers 7 bases. Germline values: CDR1 SGDLS, CDR2 YYNGEE. CDR3 size: 14 residues. The junction had 5 bases not matched to a gene; V was cut back by 3 bases and J by 4 bases. CDR3: CASSATSSADTQYF. The CDR3 region has the DNA TGTGCCAGCAGCGCGACTAGCAGCGCAGATACGCAGTATTTT.

This chain joins TRBV5-5 and TRBJ1-4, with 7 bases lining up with TRBD1. This CDR3 comprises 15 residues. Germline lookup yields CDR1 SGHKS and CDR2 YYEKEE (reference sequence). The V gene end was trimmed by 1 base and the J gene end by 8 bases; junction bases not matched to a gene: 8. CDR3 nucleotides: TGTGCCAGCAGCTTGCCGAGGGCAGGGGGGGAAAAACTGTTTTTT. Translating gives CASSLPRAGGEKLFF.

To note about this clone: Possible read error: a much larger clone is one base away. This chain connects TRBV28 to TRBJ1-1; no clear D. The V and J ends lost 8 bases and 1 base respectively, with 5 bases between them. The CDR3 has 11 residues. CDR1 is MDHEN and CDR2 is SYDVKM in the germline V gene. CDR3 sequence (DNA): TGTGCCAGCTCTAGGAACACTGAAGCTTTCTTT. It translates to CASSRNTEAFF.

CDR3 residues: CASSQAQTGNYGYTF. CDR3 in DNA: TGTGCCAGCAGCCAGGCCCAGACGGGAAACTATGGCTACACCTTC. The V gene is TRBV4-2, the J gene TRBJ1-2; D not certain. The CDR3 sequence is 15 residues long. Per the germline V gene, CDR1 is LGHNA and CDR2 is YNFKEQ. Trimming cost V 3 bases and J 2 bases, with 13 bases left between them.

This clone has a single count. The chain combines TRBV5-4 with TRBJ1-3, with 7 bases that match TRBD1. With 3 bases clipped from V and 4 bases from J, the junction kept 4 bases outside the gene matches. The CDR3 has 14 residues. Looked up from germline, CDR1 is SGHNT and CDR2 is YYREEE (reference sequence). The CDR3 coding sequence is TGTGCCAGCAGCTCACAGGGGAGGGGAAACACCATATATTTT. It yields the protein CASSSQGRGNTIYF.

The chain recombines TRBV2 with TRBJ1-1; the D gene is possibly TRBD1 (5 bases). Trimming took off 8 bases at V and 0 bases at J, with 7 bases between the two ends. Per germline, CDR1 SNHLY and CDR2 FYNNEI. The CDR3 length is 12 residues. The CDR3 spells CASGRVNTEAFF. CDR3 in DNA: TGTGCCAGCGGCAGGGTGAACACTGAAGCTTTCTTT. Looking up the rest from reference TRBV2 and TRBJ1-1 gives the full variable domain: EPEVTQTPSHQVTQMGQEVILRCVPISNHLYFYWYRQILGQKVEFLVSFYNNEISEKSEIFDDQFSVERPDGSNFTLKIRSTKLEDSAMYFCASGRVNTEAFFGQGTRLTVV.

The chain uses TRBV5-5 and TRBJ1-2; TRBD1 might be the D (6 bases). Trimming took 0 bases from V and 3 from J, leaving 9 bases between them. The CDR3 loop spans 14 amino acids. Per the germline V gene, CDR1 is SGHKS and CDR2 is YYEKEE (reference sequence). CDR3 in DNA: TGTGCCAGCAGCTTGGGGGGGCTTTACTATGGCTACACCTTC. Translation: CASSLGGLYYGYTF.

This clone was recorded a few times. This chain uses TRBV27 with TRBJ1-2, with D maybe TRBD1 (5 bases). CDR1 and CDR2 (germline): MNHEY, SMNVEV (reference sequence). The CDR3 loop spans 14 amino acids. V was shortened by 1 base and J by 8 bases, with 14 bases between the two germline ends. The chain's CDR3 is CASSLFAGKDGYTF. The CDR3 DNA sequence: TGTGCCAGCAGTTTATTCGCAGGGAAGGACGGCTACACCTTC.